Included here is one T cell receptor (beta chain) sequence, with context. Measured with immunoSEQ multiplex PCR; TCRdb has only the in-frame clones, and not every one. The sample lists about 130,000 clones; 90% to 95% were seen once. This specimen belongs to a study of control samples from healthy donors and cancer patients. The clonotype originates from a man between 60 and 75 years old with colorectal cancer. Sequencing input: PBMCs.

The CDR3 loop is CAWRREGTGNTIYF. Here the CDR3 DNA reads TGTGCCTGGAGGCGGGAGGGAACTGGAAACACCATATATTTT. The chain links TRBV30 to TRBJ1-3, with D hard to call. The CDR3 consists of 14 residues. Trimming shortened V by 3 bases and J by 2 bases, and 11 bases separated the two germline ends. Germline V gene lookup returns CDR1 GTSNPN and CDR2 SVGIG (reference sequence).